Below, 23 T cell receptor beta chains from the same sample are listed, as sequenced in a study of vaccination effects on CD4 cells after COVID-19. Their specific antigens are unknown. ViraFEST used viral peptide pools to expand antigen-specific CD4+ T cells before sequencing. Culture lasted roughly 9 days before CD4+ T cell isolation. Each participant was administered two doses of either the BNT162b2 or the mRNA-1273 vaccine. Only in-frame clones appear in the TCRdb table, and some are missing; sequencing was by immunoSEQ multiplex PCR. The top ten clones hold around 1.5% of a sample with more than 60,000 clones, around 74% of them seen once. The sequencing used CD4+ T cells from PBMCs cultured with HCoV-229E spike peptides, collected after COVID-19 vaccination. Receptors were obtained from a human donor who received a COVID-19 vaccine.

The CDR3 nucleotides read TGTGCCACCAGTGATGGACAGGGGGGAGAGACCCAGTACTTC. Translating it yields CATSDGQGGETQYF. V is TRBV24-1 and J is TRBJ2-5; 10 bases line up with TRBD1. V trimming: 3 bases; J trimming: 4 bases; junction bases outside the gene matches: 1. The CDR3 runs 14 residues. CDR1 and CDR2 from the germline V gene are KGHDR and SFDVKD.

The chain carries TRBV18 and TRBJ1-5, with 8 bases that match TRBD1. The germline V gene has CDR1 KGHSH and CDR2 LQKENI. This CDR3 is 16 amino acids long. V lost 3 bases to trimming and J lost 3 bases; unmatched junction nucleotides: 7. The CDR3: CASSPGTGPPNQPQHF. The CDR3 DNA is TGTGCCAGCTCACCCGGGACAGGTCCACCCAATCAGCCCCAGCATTTT.

This clone was detected once. This sequence joins TRBV4-2 and TRBJ2-5; 13 bases line up with TRBD2. The ends lost 3 bases at V and 4 bases at J; junction bases unmatched: 11. CDR1 LGHNA and CDR2 YNFKEQ come from the germline V gene. This CDR3 comprises 18 residues. CDR3 amino acids: CASSHGAGTSGDGETQYF. CDR3 bases: TGTGCCAGCAGCCATGGGGCCGGGACTAGCGGGGATGGAGAGACCCAGTACTTC.

The chain couples TRBV11-1 to TRBJ1-6; maybe TRBD1 (6 bases). CDR1 SGHAT and CDR2 FQDESV come from the germline V gene (reference sequence). The CDR3 spans 14 residues. V was shortened by 2 bases and J by 7 bases, with 9 bases between the two germline ends. In DNA form, the CDR3 reads TGTGCCAGCAGCTTACAGGGGTTCAATTCACCCCTCCACTTT. Translated: CASSLQGFNSPLHF.

The chain couples TRBV9 to TRBJ2-3; 8 bases are shared with TRBD1. Germline values: CDR1 SGDLS, CDR2 YYNGEE. CDR3 length: 15 amino acids. The V segment lost 7 bases and the J segment 3 bases; nucleotides outside the gene matches: 10. The CDR3 reads CASSGGQGATDTQYF. In DNA form, the CDR3 reads TGTGCCAGCTCTGGGGGTCAGGGGGCAACAGATACGCAGTATTTT.

The chain is built from TRBV4-1 and TRBJ2-1, with 7 positions matching TRBD1. CDR3 size: 15 residues. With 4 bases clipped from V and 5 bases from J, the junction kept 8 bases outside the gene matches. Germline lookup yields CDR1 MGHRA and CDR2 YSYEKL. CDR3 coding DNA: TGCGCCAGCAGCCCCAGGGGGTACAGTGACAATGAGCAGTTCTTC. This gives the protein CASSPRGYSDNEQFF.

This clone was seen only once. The chain combines TRBV18 with TRBJ2-5; 7 nucleotides align to TRBD1. Germline V gene lookup returns CDR1 KGHSH and CDR2 LQKENI. This CDR3 is built from 16 residues. V gave up 4 bases and J gave up 5 bases; unmatched junction bases: 13. The DNA for the CDR3 is TGTGCCAGCTCACTCTACCCTAAGACAGGGTACGAGACCCAGTACTTC. Translating gives CASSLYPKTGYETQYF.

The chain uses TRBV5-6 and TRBJ2-5, with D perhaps being TRBD1 or TRBD2 (5 bases each). Germline V lookup: CDR1 SGHDT, CDR2 YYEEEE. This CDR3 comprises 15 residues. Trimming shortened V by 0 bases and J by 5 bases, and 14 bases separated the two germline ends. The CDR3 loop reads CASSLGGTVDETQYF. Written as DNA, the CDR3 is TGTGCCAGCAGCTTGGGGGGGACGGTGGATGAGACCCAGTACTTC.

In its sample, this clone was seen once. The rearrangement links TRBV7-2 to TRBJ1-5; no firm D call. This CDR3 region has 13 residues. Trimming cost V 3 bases and J 9 bases, with 12 bases left between them. The germline gives CDR1 SGHTA, CDR2 FQGNSA. The CDR3 protein is CASSFAADVPQHF. The CDR3 nucleotides are TGTGCCAGCAGCTTCGCGGCGGATGTGCCCCAGCATTTT.

CDR3 sequence (DNA): TGCGCCAGCAGCCCGGAGGGGGGCCAAAATCAGCCCCAGCATTTT. Translating it yields CASSPEGGQNQPQHF. The J gene is TRBJ1-5, the V gene TRBV5-1, with D possibly TRBD1 on 6 matching bases. Germline V CDR1 and CDR2: SGHRS, YFSETQ. The germline V and J ends were trimmed by 4 bases and 4 bases, with 15 bases remaining between them. The CDR3 totals 15 residues.

The rearrangement joins TRBV29-1 to TRBJ2-1; D call uncertain. Trimming shortened V by 4 bases and J by 0 bases, and 13 bases separated the two germline ends. Germline CDR1 and CDR2: SQVTM and ANQGSEA. This CDR3 spans 15 amino acids. CDR3 in amino acids: CSVGVLASSYNEQFF. The CDR3 nucleotides are TGCAGCGTTGGGGTATTGGCTAGCTCCTACAATGAGCAGTTCTTC.

The chain links TRBV6-1 to TRBJ1-6; D not resolved. The germline gives CDR1 MNHNS, CDR2 SASEGT. V lost 2 bases and J 6 bases, leaving 2 bases between the germline ends. The CDR3 is 12 residues long. The CDR3 nucleotides are TGTGCCAGCAGTGAACTTAATTCACCCCTCCACTTT. Protein product: CASSELNSPLHF.

V usage is TRBV12-3 or TRBV12-4 and J usage is TRBJ2-1; possibly TRBD1 or TRBD2 for D (5 bases each). The V and J ends lost 3 bases and 9 bases respectively, with 12 bases between them. This CDR3 has 13 residues. The CDR3 loop reads CASSFVSRGEQFF. The CDR3, as DNA: TGTGCCAGCAGTTTTGTGTCGAGGGGTGAGCAGTTCTTC.

The chain employs TRBV2 and TRBJ1-2; D remains ambiguous. CDR1 is SNHLY, CDR2 FYNNEI, per germline. This CDR3 has 13 residues. The V gene lost 9 bases and the J gene lost 4 bases, with 15 bases spanning the gap. CDR3 amino acids: CARSPLTVYGYTF. Written as DNA, the CDR3 is TGTGCCAGGTCCCCGCTTACAGTCTATGGCTACACCTTC.

The chain recombines TRBV5-1 with TRBJ2-1, with D possibly being TRBD1 (7 bases). The V gene's germline CDR1 is SGHRS and CDR2 YFSETQ. This CDR3 spans 14 amino acids. V was pared by 4 bases and J by 6 bases, with 14 bases between. CDR3 amino acids: CASSGGTAPNEQFF. CDR3 coding DNA: TGCGCCAGCAGCGGAGGGACAGCCCCCAATGAGCAGTTCTTC.

The V and J genes are TRBV24-1 and TRBJ2-1; 8 bases agree with TRBD1. The trim removed 2 bases at V and 6 bases at J, leaving 5 bases unmatched. The CDR3 runs 15 residues. The germline CDR1 and CDR2 sequences are KGHDR and SFDVKD. The CDR3 protein is CATSDSGQGTNEQFF. The CDR3 coding sequence is TGTGCCACCAGTGATTCAGGACAGGGAACCAATGAGCAGTTCTTC.

The chain couples TRBV6-5 to TRBJ1-4; no reliable D call. V was trimmed by 7 bases and J by 2 bases, leaving 8 bases between them. The CDR3 loop spans 13 amino acids. The germline gives CDR1 MNHEY, CDR2 SVGAGI. CDR3 DNA sequence: TGTGCCAGCAACAGCCTGACTAATGAAAAACTGTTTTTT. Its translation: CASNSLTNEKLFF.

The rearrangement uses TRBV5-6 and TRBJ1-2; D call uncertain. V was clipped by 4 bases and J by 3 bases, with 10 bases between them. The length of the CDR3 is 13 residues. CDR1 and CDR2 from the germline V gene are SGHDT and YYEEEE. CDR3 region: CASSADVHYGYTF. In DNA, the CDR3 is TGTGCCAGCAGCGCGGACGTACACTATGGCTACACCTTC.

The chain employs TRBV5-4 and TRBJ2-7; the match to TRBD2 covers 9 bases. In germline, CDR1 is SGHNT, CDR2 YYREEE (reference sequence). This CDR3 contains 15 residues. V was clipped by 3 bases and J by 3 bases; unmatched bases: 7. The CDR3 loop reads CASSSAGGAGYEQYV. The DNA for the CDR3 is TGTGCCAGCAGCTCCGCGGGAGGGGCGGGCTACGAGCAGTACGTC.

J is TRBJ1-2 and V is TRBV6-5; a weak D match, TRBD1 (6 bases). Germline V lookup: CDR1 MNHEY, CDR2 SVGAGI. The CDR3 extends over 12 amino acids. Deletions cut 11 bases from V and 8 bases from J, with 18 bases between. CDR3 sequence reads: CASSRQDGGYTF. DNA for the CDR3: TGTGCCTCCAGCAGACAGGATGGAGGCTACACCTTC.

The genes are TRBV27 and TRBJ1-4, with 8 bases matching TRBD1. The CDR3 is 14 residues long. Germline V gene lookup returns CDR1 MNHEY and CDR2 SMNVEV (reference sequence). The junction had 7 bases not matched to a gene; V was cut back by 5 bases and J by 8 bases. The CDR3 loop reads CASSNQGAREKLFF. CDR3 DNA: TGTGCCAGCAGTAATCAGGGGGCACGAGAAAAACTGTTTTTT.

The chain carries TRBV12-5 and TRBJ1-2; D unresolved. Deletions cut 1 base from V and 4 bases from J, with 13 bases between. Germline loops: CDR1 LGHNT, CDR2 FRNRAP. The CDR3 extends over 15 amino acids. The CDR3 region has the DNA TGTGCTAGTGGTTTGGCAGAGTTGGCCCTCTATGGCTACACCTTC. This sequence encodes CASGLAELALYGYTF.

The rearrangement joins TRBV5-4 to TRBJ2-2; weak D call: TRBD1 (5 bases). The CDR3 has 17 amino acids. V dropped 0 bases and J dropped 4 bases, with 16 bases sitting between them. Per the germline V gene, CDR1 is SGHNT and CDR2 is YYREEE (reference sequence). CDR3 in DNA: TGTGCCAGCAGCTTGGTTGGGCAGGGTGTTAGCACCGGGGAGCTGTTTTTT. Protein product: CASSLVGQGVSTGELFF.